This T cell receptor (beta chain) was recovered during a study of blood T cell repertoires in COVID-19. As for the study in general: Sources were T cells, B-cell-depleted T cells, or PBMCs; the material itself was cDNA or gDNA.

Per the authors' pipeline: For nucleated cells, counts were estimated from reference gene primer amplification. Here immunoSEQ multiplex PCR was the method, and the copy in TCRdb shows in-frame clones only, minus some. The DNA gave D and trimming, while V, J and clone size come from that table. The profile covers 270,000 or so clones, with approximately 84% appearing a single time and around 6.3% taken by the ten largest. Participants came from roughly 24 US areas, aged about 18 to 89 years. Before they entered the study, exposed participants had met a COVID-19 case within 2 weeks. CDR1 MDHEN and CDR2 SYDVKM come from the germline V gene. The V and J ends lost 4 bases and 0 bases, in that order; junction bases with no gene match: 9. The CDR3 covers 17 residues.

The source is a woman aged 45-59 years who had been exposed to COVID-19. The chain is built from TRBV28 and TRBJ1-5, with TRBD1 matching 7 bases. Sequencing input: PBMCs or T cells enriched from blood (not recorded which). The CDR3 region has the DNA TGTGCCAGCAGTTACCTCTTACAGGGGCGTAGCAATCAGCCCCAGCATTTT. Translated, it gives CASSYLLQGRSNQPQHF.